These T cell receptor beta chains were read from a single sample in a study of T-cell memory formation after mild COVID-19. TCRdb itself ran the 5' RACE reads through MiXCR, one entry per CDR3 protein. Found here are around 250,000 distinct CDR3 sequences, over 15% of them singletons; the top ten hold 22%. The sequencing input was PBMCs or a T cell subset sorted from them (not recorded which). The receptor set was obtained from a man aged 18 to 35 who had mild COVID-19 (a few samples of this study predate the infection). Cell type and time point are not known. The CDR3 runs from the conserved cysteine through the conserved F or W. Each record gives: clone size, V gene, J gene, D gene, CDR3 DNA, CDR3 protein. A D gene is named only where the DNA matches it firmly. Size values are once, few and many counts, or a class for expanded clones, and some rows have none.

few,TRBV24-1,TRBJ2-3,-,TGTGCCACCAGTGACCGTAGGGCAGATACGCAGTATTTT,CATSDRRADTQYF
-,TRBV4-2,TRBJ1-2,-,TGTGCCAGCAGCCAAGATTCCCTGGGCTACAACTATGGCTACACCTTC,CASSQDSLGYNYGYTF
many,TRBV5-1,TRBJ1-1,TRBD1,TGCGCCAGCAGGCCCGACAGGGGGTTGATGAACACTGAAGCTTTCTTT,CASRPDRGLMNTEAFF
-,TRBV20-1,TRBJ1-1,-,TGCAGTGCTAGAGAGGGTTTCGCGATGAACACTGAAGCTTTCTTT,CSAREGFAMNTEAFF
-,TRBV6-6,TRBJ2-4,-,TGTGCCAGCAGGACGAGGGACGCCAAAAACATTCAGTACTTC,CASRTRDAKNIQYF
-,TRBV21-1,TRBJ2-3,-,TGTGCCAGCAGCAAAGAAAGACTAGCGGGGGGGAATAGCACAGATACGCAGTATTTT,CASSKERLAGGNSTDTQYF
-,TRBV29-1,TRBJ2-3,-,TGCAGCGTCGACCAAGACGGGGATACGCAGTATTTT,CSVDQDGDTQYF
-,TRBV18,TRBJ2-3,TRBD2,TGTGCCAGCTCACCAGGGAATAGCGGGGCCCCCGATACGCAGTATTTT,CASSPGNSGAPDTQYF
-,TRBV6-1,TRBJ1-2,-,TGTGCCAGCAGGAGGGATGGGACGCGGAACTATGGCTACACCTTC,CASRRDGTRNYGYTF
few,TRBV28,TRBJ2-2,TRBD1,TGTGCCAGCAGCGACAGGGTTGACGGGGAGCTGTTTTTT,CASSDRVDGELFF
-,TRBV7-2,TRBJ1-1,-,TGTGCCAGCAGACTAGTCTCCCTCAACACTGAAGCTTTCTTT,CASRLVSLNTEAFF
few,TRBV18,TRBJ2-7,TRBD1,TGTGCCAGCTCACAATCAGGGGGCTCCTACGAGCAGTACTTC,CASSQSGGSYEQYF
few,TRBV6-2/TRBV6-3,TRBJ2-2,TRBD2,TGTGCCAGCAGCCCCGGACTAGCTCGGGACACCGGGGAGCTGTTTTTT,CASSPGLARDTGELFF
-,TRBV5-1,TRBJ2-5,-,TGCGCCAGCAGCGCTAGAGGGGGTGAGACCCAGTACTTC,CASSARGGETQYF
-,TRBV15,TRBJ2-2,TRBD2,TGTGCCACCAGCAGGGGCGGGGGGAACACCGGGGAGCTGTTTTTT,CATSRGGGNTGELFF
few,TRBV5-1,TRBJ2-7,-,TGCGCCAGCAGCTTGGTTGCCCATTACGAGCAGTACTTC,CASSLVAHYEQYF
-,TRBV25-1,TRBJ2-3,-,TGTGCCAGCAGTATAAGCGGCCCGGGTGATACGCAGTATTTT,CASSISGPGDTQYF
-,TRBV10-2,TRBJ1-2,TRBD1,TGCGCCAGCAGTGACCTCTCGACAGGGGGAAGTGGCTACACCTTC,CASSDLSTGGSGYTF
-,TRBV4-1,TRBJ1-1,-,TGCGCCAGCAGCCAAGTATGGGGTACAGACGCTGAAGCTTTCTTT,CASSQVWGTDAEAFF
few,TRBV5-6,TRBJ2-3,-,TGTGCCAGCAGCTCCGTTACTACTAGCAGCTTT,CASSSVTTSSF
-,TRBV5-7,TRBJ2-5,-,TGTGCCAGCAGCTTGGTTACAGGAGAGACCCAGTACTTC,CASSLVTGETQYF
-,TRBV29-1,TRBJ2-3,-,TGCAGCGTCGAGGCAGGGAAGGGCACAGATACGCAGTATTTT,CSVEAGKGTDTQYF
few,TRBV21-1,TRBJ2-1,-,TGTGCCAGCAGCAAGCAACGTCCGCGGGTTGGTTGTACGACGGGGGGGCGAGTTGAGCAGTTCTTC,CASSKQRPRVGCTTGGRVEQFF
-,TRBV6-5,TRBJ2-3,-,TGTGCCAGCAGTTACGGCGCTGGCGGGGGCCGAGATACGCAGTATTTT,CASSYGAGGGRDTQYF
-,TRBV4-1,TRBJ2-4,TRBD1,TGCGCCAGCAGCCAAATGACAGGGACAAGGTCCATTCAGTACTTC,CASSQMTGTRSIQYF
few,TRBV28,TRBJ1-5,-,TGTGCCAGCAATACCCGATGGGGAGGCTTCAATCAGCCCCAGCATTTT,CASNTRWGGFNQPQHF
-,TRBV6-5,TRBJ2-7,-,TGTGCCAGCAGTACTAGGGGGGCGCGCGAGCAGTACTTC,CASSTRGAREQYF
few,TRBV6-2/TRBV6-3,TRBJ2-7,-,TGTGCCAGCAGTTACCCGGGGGCCGGGACGGTCATCCACGAGCAGTACTTC,CASSYPGAGTVIHEQYF
-,TRBV6-5,TRBJ2-1,TRBD1,TGTGCCAGCAGGACAGGGGAAGACGAGCAGTTCTTC,CASRTGEDEQFF
-,TRBV28,TRBJ1-2,TRBD1,TGTGCCGAGACAGGGGACGGCTATGGCTACACCTTC,CAETGDGYGYTF
-,TRBV6-2/TRBV6-3,TRBJ2-7,-,TGTGCCACCGAGGCGTGGTCGTTGGGCGAGCAGTACTTC,CATEAWSLGEQYF
-,TRBV20-1,TRBJ2-1,TRBD2,TGCAGTGCTAGGAGCGTCCAGCGGGGAAACTACAATGAGCAGTTCTTC,CSARSVQRGNYNEQFF
few,TRBV7-9,TRBJ2-1,-,TGTGCCAGCAGCTTACGCCTCACGAGCTCCTACAATGAGCAGTTCTTC,CASSLRLTSSYNEQFF
-,TRBV18,TRBJ1-3,-,TGTGCCAGCTCACGCTCGGGTGGAAACACCATACATTTT,CASSRSGGNTIHF
-,TRBV7-9,TRBJ2-4,-,TGTGCCAGCAGCTTAGGGGCGGGGCATCTGGACATTCAGTACTTC,CASSLGAGHLDIQYF
-,TRBV2,TRBJ2-1,TRBD2,TGTGCCAGCGCCGGGAGGATCGATGAGCAGTTCTTC,CASAGRIDEQFF
few,TRBV9,TRBJ2-1,-,TGTGCCAGCAGCGTAGGACAGTTTGGGCAGGGCGAGCAGTTCTTC,CASSVGQFGQGEQFF
many,TRBV9,TRBJ2-4,TRBD1,TGTGCCAGCAGCGCGGGACAGGGTTTAGCCAAAAACATTCAGTACTTC,CASSAGQGLAKNIQYF
-,TRBV5-1,TRBJ1-1,TRBD1,TGCGCCAGCAGCTGGGGGACAGAAGTGAACACTGAAGCTTTCTTT,CASSWGTEVNTEAFF
few,TRBV7-8,TRBJ2-7,-,TGTGCCAGCAGCTCCGCGTTGGAGGGTACTTACGAGCAGTACTTC,CASSSALEGTYEQYF
-,TRBV7-8,TRBJ2-1,TRBD2,TGTGCCAGCAGCTCCCTCAGGACTAGCGGGTACAATGAGCAGTTCTTC,CASSSLRTSGYNEQFF
few,TRBV2,TRBJ1-2,-,TGTGCCAGCAGCAACTATGGCTACACCTTC,CASSNYGYTF
-,TRBV27,TRBJ2-2,-,TGTGCCAGCAGTTGGGACTGGAACACCGGGGAGCTGTTTTTT,CASSWDWNTGELFF
few,TRBV5-5,TRBJ2-1,TRBD2,TGTGCCAGCAGCTTGGTATATGGAGGGCTAGCGGAGTGGGATGAGCAGTTCTTC,CASSLVYGGLAEWDEQFF
many,TRBV6-5,TRBJ2-7,TRBD2,TGTGCCAGCAGTCTCCGGGGGGGCACCACCTACGAGCAGTACTTC,CASSLRGGTTYEQYF
-,TRBV7-2,TRBJ1-1,-,TGTGCCAGCAGCTCCTACAGGGAGCCTGAAGCTTTCTTT,CASSSYREPEAFF
many,TRBV4-3,TRBJ2-3,-,TGCGCCAGCAGCTCTCGGGGGTGGGTGTCAGATACGCAGTATTTT,CASSSRGWVSDTQYF
-,TRBV4-3,TRBJ2-3,TRBD2,TGCGCCAGCAGCCAAGATCGGTTGGCGCTAGCGGGTAGCACAGATACGCAGTATTTT,CASSQDRLALAGSTDTQYF
few,TRBV27,TRBJ2-2,TRBD2,TGTGCCACTCAGCGACCACTAGCGGGGGGGCTTACCGGGGAGCTGTTTTTT,CATQRPLAGGLTGELFF
few,TRBV29-1,TRBJ2-2,TRBD2,TGCAGCGCGGCGGCGGGGGGCGGGGAGCTGTTTTTT,CSAAAGGGELFF
-,TRBV6-5,TRBJ2-3,-,TGTGCCAGCAGTTACAATAGGGATACGCAGTATTTT,CASSYNRDTQYF
-,TRBV12-3/TRBV12-4,TRBJ1-4,-,TGTGCCAGCAGTTTCCAGCCAGAAAAACTGTTTTTT,CASSFQPEKLFF
once,TRBV5-1,TRBJ2-2,TRBD1,TGCGCCAGCGGCATCTCACGGGACAGGGGCCGCGGGGAGCTGTTTTTT,CASGISRDRGRGELFF
-,TRBV5-1,TRBJ1-6,TRBD1,TGCGCCAGCAGCCCTCAAGGACTACAGGGGGTCTATAATTCACCCCTCCACTTT,CASSPQGLQGVYNSPLHF
-,TRBV24-1,TRBJ2-1,TRBD2,TGTGCCACCAGTGTGTCTACGGGGGTAGCGGGCTGGGTATGGTTCTTC,CATSVSTGVAGWVWFF